The 29 T cell receptor beta chains reported below all come from one sample, sequenced in a study of T-cell reconstitution after alpha-beta-depleted transplantation in children. Researchers prepared the TCRbeta library using unique molecular identifiers, the study reports. From the PCR reads, TCRdb called clonotypes with MiXCR, one entry per CDR3 protein. The sample comprises approximately 350,000 distinct CDR3 sequences, about 17% of which are singletons, and roughly 41% rests with the top ten. Source: PBMCs, mostly from graft donor cells, taken 360 days after TCRalphabeta/CD19-depleted stem cell transplant. These receptors were collected from a male patient under 10 years old who had a stem cell transplant for acute lymphoblastic leukemia, so the T cells may come from the graft donor.

The CDR3 sequence is CASGPGEWWGATDTQYF. Written as DNA, the CDR3 is TGTGCCAGCGGGCCGGGAGAATGGTGGGGCGCCACAGATACGCAGTATTTT. This rearrangement joins TRBV7-2 to TRBJ2-3; D is perhaps TRBD2 (6 bases). The germline V gene encodes CDR1 SGHTA and CDR2 FQGNSA. V shed 8 bases and J shed 2 bases, with 23 bases lying between them. The CDR3 loop spans 17 amino acids.

The chain links TRBV5-1 to TRBJ2-1, with 7 bases fitting TRBD1. Germline CDR1 and CDR2: SGHRS and YFSETQ. The junction had 7 bases not matched to a gene; V was cut back by 4 bases and J by 3 bases. This CDR3 has 15 residues. In DNA form, the CDR3 reads TGCGCCAGCAGCACAGGGACAGACTTCTACAATGAGCAGTTCTTC. It translates to CASSTGTDFYNEQFF.

Many counts were recorded for this clonotype. CDR3 residues: CASRGRSGGAKLDTQYF. In nucleotides, the CDR3 is TGTGCCAGCAGGGGTCGATCAGGGGGGGCGAAGCTGGATACGCAGTATTTT. The V call is TRBV28, the J call TRBJ2-3; the D call may be TRBD1 or TRBD2 (7 bases each). Trimming cost V 6 bases and J 6 bases, with 25 bases left between them. CDR3 length: 17 amino acids. Germline lookup yields CDR1 MDHEN and CDR2 SYDVKM.

The chain links TRBV20-1 to TRBJ1-5, with D perhaps matching TRBD1 (5 bases). The CDR3 totals 13 residues. V lost 4 bases and J 3 bases, leaving 10 bases between the germline ends. CDR1 DFQATT and CDR2 SNEGSKA come from the germline V gene (reference sequence). This CDR3 reads CSAIDRANQPQHF. CDR3 sequence (DNA): TGCAGTGCTATCGACAGAGCCAATCAGCCCCAGCATTTT.

The gene calls are TRBV12-3 or TRBV12-4 and TRBJ2-7, with 7 nucleotides matching TRBD2. The CDR3 consists of 12 residues. The V and J ends lost 6 bases and 5 bases, in that order; junction bases with no gene match: 4. The CDR3 DNA reads as TGTGCCAGCAGCCCGGGAGGCGACGAGCAGTACTTC. Protein sequence: CASSPGGDEQYF.

The chain couples TRBV11-2 to TRBJ2-1; D is unresolved. The CDR3 is 14 residues long. V was cut by 6 bases and J by 3 bases, with 12 bases left in between. Germline V gene lookup returns CDR1 SGHAT and CDR2 FQNNGV. CDR3 coding DNA: TGTGCCAGCAGGACCACGGACGTCTACAATGAGCAGTTCTTC. Protein sequence: CASRTTDVYNEQFF.

The sample holds many counts of this clonotype. The V gene is TRBV20-1, the J gene TRBJ1-5; D is unresolved. With 3 bases removed from V and 6 bases from J, the gap between germline ends came to 15 bases. Germline V lookup: CDR1 DFQATT, CDR2 SNEGSKA (reference sequence). The CDR3 has 14 residues. The CDR3 spells CSASVFMATQPQHF. The CDR3 region has the DNA TGCAGTGCTAGTGTGTTCATGGCCACTCAGCCCCAGCATTTT.

This clonotype was recorded a few times. The J gene is TRBJ2-5, the V gene TRBV12-3 or TRBV12-4, with TRBD1 identical over 7 bases. J was trimmed by 2 bases and V by 5 bases; bases with no gene match: 11. The CDR3 has 16 amino acids. This CDR3 is CASSPGTGQTQETQYF. CDR3 nucleotides: TGTGCCAGCAGTCCCGGGACGGGACAGACTCAAGAGACCCAGTACTTC.

This clonotype was found a few times. V is TRBV29-1 and J is TRBJ1-1; the match to TRBD1 covers 8 bases. The V segment lost 4 bases and the J segment 3 bases; nucleotides outside the gene matches: 16. The CDR3 is 17 residues long. Germline lookup yields CDR1 SQVTM and CDR2 ANQGSEA. Here the CDR3 DNA reads TGCAGCGTTGGGGGGGGGACAGGTGGACGATTGGACACTGAAGCTTTCTTT. Protein product: CSVGGGTGGRLDTEAFF.

DNA of the CDR3: TGTGCCTGGAGTCCCCCAACAGGGGTTGGTGGCTACACCTTC. Translating gives CAWSPPTGVGGYTF. The rearrangement joins TRBV30 to TRBJ1-2, with 7 bases lining up with TRBD1. The V gene's germline CDR1 is GTSNPN and CDR2 SVGIG (reference sequence). V dropped 2 bases and J dropped 7; count of bases not matched to a gene: 10. This CDR3 is 14 amino acids long.

The V and J genes are TRBV9 and TRBJ2-7; 7 nucleotides agree with TRBD2. The CDR3 sequence is 15 residues long. Unmatched junction bases numbered 9, after V lost 4 bases and J lost 2 bases. Germline V gene data show CDR1 as SGDLS and CDR2 as YYNGEE. The CDR3 protein is CASSPGGSTTYEQYF. CDR3 bases: TGTGCCAGCAGCCCCGGGGGGTCTACAACCTACGAGCAGTACTTC.

This clonotype occurred a few times. The rearrangement joins TRBV20-1 to TRBJ2-1; D is ambiguous. CDR1 and CDR2 from the germline V gene are DFQATT and SNEGSKA (reference sequence). The CDR3 spans 15 residues. With 4 bases removed from V and 3 bases from J, the gap between germline ends came to 16 bases. This chain's CDR3 is CSATSPMDGYNEQFF. The CDR3 DNA reads TGCAGTGCTACAAGCCCAATGGATGGCTACAATGAGCAGTTCTTC.

In this sample, this clonotype turned up a few times. This rearrangement joins TRBV2 to TRBJ1-5; D is possibly TRBD1 (6 bases). V lost 5 bases to trimming and J lost 6 bases, with 11 bases between them. Germline-derived CDR1 and CDR2 are SNHLY and FYNNEI. The CDR3 has 13 residues. The DNA for the CDR3 is TGTGCCAGCAGTTATGACAGGCTTCAGCCCCAGCATTTT. This translates into CASSYDRLQPQHF.

This clonotype appeared a few times. The chain is built from TRBV12-3 or TRBV12-4 and TRBJ1-1; D is uncertain. The CDR3 length is 13 residues. V was shortened by 6 bases and J by 0 bases, with 8 bases between the two germline ends. The CDR3, as DNA: TGTGCCAGCAGCGCCAGGATGAACACTGAAGCTTTCTTT. Translated, it gives CASSARMNTEAFF.

This clonotype came up a few times. The CDR3 sequence: CASSFGHLQETQYF. DNA of the CDR3: TGTGCCAGCAGTTTCGGGCACCTCCAAGAGACCCAGTACTTC. The rearrangement links TRBV28 to TRBJ2-5; D is undetermined. CDR1 and CDR2 from the germline V gene are MDHEN and SYDVKM. The CDR3 spans 14 residues. The V end was cut by 3 bases, the J end by 1 base, with 9 bases between.

This clonotype was seen at least ten times. V gene TRBV6-2 or TRBV6-3 combines with J gene TRBJ2-5; TRBD2 matches 9 bases. Germline CDR1 reads MNHEY; CDR2 reads SVGEGT. V dropped 2 bases and J dropped 0; count of bases not matched to a gene: 13. CDR3 length: 19 residues. CDR3 nucleotides: TGTGCCAGCAGTTACCCATTACCGGGACTAGCTACGTACCAAGAGACCCAGTACTTC. It codes for CASSYPLPGLATYQETQYF.

This clonotype was recorded many times. The chain uses TRBV15 and TRBJ1-1, with 7 positions matching TRBD1. CDR1 is LNHNV, CDR2 YYDKDF, per germline (reference sequence). Losses at the gene ends were 5 bases for V and 5 bases for J; bases not matched to a gene: 8. This CDR3 comprises 14 residues. The CDR3 loop reads CATSGPGGGTEAFF. CDR3 nucleotides: TGTGCCACCAGCGGCCCAGGGGGTGGTACTGAAGCTTTCTTT.

This clonotype was picked up many times. This CDR3 is CASSFGQLNTEAFF. The CDR3 DNA sequence: TGCGCCAGCAGCTTCGGACAGCTGAACACTGAAGCTTTCTTT. The genes are TRBV5-1 and TRBJ1-1; the D gene is possibly TRBD1 (6 bases). Trimming cost V 2 bases and J 0 bases, with 8 bases left between them. CDR1 is SGHRS and CDR2 is YFSETQ in the germline V gene. The CDR3 extends over 14 amino acids. Combining the CDR3 with reference TRBV5-1 and TRBJ1-1 gives the whole variable domain KAGVTQTPRYLIKTRGQQVTLSCSPISGHRSVSWYQQTPGQGLQFLFEYFSETQRNKGNFPGRFSGRQFSNSRSEMNVSTLELGDSALYLCASSFGQLNTEAFFGQGTRLTVV.

This sequence joins TRBV4-1 and TRBJ2-7, with D perhaps assigned TRBD1 or TRBD2 (6 bases each). Trimming stripped 0 bases from V and 0 bases from J, with 12 bases between. Per the germline V gene, CDR1 is MGHRA and CDR2 is YSYEKL. The length of the CDR3 is 16 residues. This chain's CDR3 is CASSQDVGGRSYEQYF. CDR3 nucleotide sequence: TGCGCCAGCAGCCAAGATGTCGGGGGCCGCTCCTACGAGCAGTACTTC.

In its sample, this clonotype was seen once. The genes are TRBV27 and TRBJ2-3; D possibly corresponds to TRBD1 (6 bases). V dropped 4 bases and J dropped 5 bases, with 10 bases sitting between them. The CDR3 contains 13 residues. Looked up from germline, CDR1 is MNHEY and CDR2 is SMNVEV (reference sequence). In nucleotides, the CDR3 is TGTGCCAGCAGTTGGACAGCCCTAGATACGCAGTATTTT. It codes for CASSWTALDTQYF.

The chain employs TRBV7-9 and TRBJ2-5; the D is unclear. The CDR3 runs to 16 residues. V gave up 5 bases and J gave up 1 base, with 17 bases separating them. The V gene's germline CDR1 is SEHNR and CDR2 FQNEAQ (reference sequence). The CDR3 spells CASSPGQNGLQETQYF. The CDR3, as DNA: TGTGCCAGCAGCCCGGGCCAGAACGGCCTCCAAGAGACCCAGTACTTC. Looking up the rest from reference TRBV7-9 and TRBJ2-5 gives the full variable domain: DTGVSQNPRHKITKRGQNVTFRCDPISEHNRLYWYRQTLGQGPEFLTYFQNEAQLEKSRLLSDRFSAERPKGSFSTLEIQRTEQGDSAMYLCASSPGQNGLQETQYFGPGTRLLVL.

This clonotype was recorded at least ten times. V and J are TRBV4-2 and TRBJ2-1; 8 nucleotides align to TRBD1. Germline assignment: CDR1 LGHNA and CDR2 YNFKEQ. V was clipped by 1 base and J by 7 bases; unmatched bases: 9. The CDR3 length is 16 residues. This CDR3 reads CASSQVGQGVMNEQFF. The CDR3 DNA reads as TGTGCCAGCAGCCAAGTAGGACAGGGTGTAATGAATGAGCAGTTCTTC.

This clonotype was seen a few times. The chain couples TRBV5-1 to TRBJ2-2; D not resolved. Trimming removed 0 bases from V and 5 bases from J, with 8 bases in between. CDR1 SGHRS and CDR2 YFSETQ come from the germline V gene. The CDR3 spans 14 residues. DNA for the CDR3: TGCGCCAGCAGCTTGGACGGAAGGACCGGGGAGCTGTTTTTT. Translated: CASSLDGRTGELFF.

Only one count was recorded for this clonotype. Here the CDR3 omits its conserved ending phenylalanine or tryptophan, so a read error is the likely source. This chain joins TRBV27 and TRBJ1-1, with a tentative D call TRBD1 (5 bases). CDR3 length: 14 residues. Germline V gene sequence: CDR1 MNHEY, CDR2 SMNVEV (reference sequence). V shed 2 bases and J shed 1 base, with 8 bases lying between them. CDR3 region: CASSLGTGNTEAFV. Written as DNA, the CDR3 is TGTGCCAGCAGTTTAGGAACAGGGAACACTGAAGCTTTCGTT.

The chain uses TRBV20-1 and TRBJ2-3, with no clear D. This CDR3 is built from 11 residues. Trimming pared 6 bases from V and 4 bases from J, leaving 8 bases between. The germline V gene encodes CDR1 DFQATT and CDR2 SNEGSKA (reference sequence). In DNA form, the CDR3 reads TGCAGTGCCCTAGGGTCAGATACGCAGTATTTT. It is translated as CSALGSDTQYF.

This clonotype was detected a few times. The gene calls are TRBV5-1 and TRBJ2-6, with D possibly being TRBD2 (5 bases). Deletions cut 0 bases from V and 0 bases from J, with 19 bases between. Germline V lookup: CDR1 SGHRS, CDR2 YFSETQ. This CDR3 spans 20 amino acids. The chain's CDR3 is CASSLAGVGVFHSGANVLTF. CDR3 bases: TGCGCCAGCAGCTTGGCCGGGGTCGGGGTTTTTCACTCTGGGGCCAACGTCCTGACTTTC.

This clonotype has ten or more counts. The J gene is TRBJ2-7, the V gene TRBV7-9; no firm D call. This CDR3 comprises 10 residues. V shed 5 bases and J shed 4 bases, with 3 bases lying between them. From germline, CDR1 is SEHNR and CDR2 FQNEAQ (reference sequence). In DNA form, the CDR3 reads TGTGCCAGCAGCGAGTACGAGCAGTACTTC. This codes for CASSEYEQYF.

The rearrangement links TRBV11-3 to TRBJ2-2, with a possible D match to TRBD1 (6 bases). The CDR3 totals 15 residues. V was cut by 4 bases and J by 4 bases, with 13 bases left in between. Looked up from germline, CDR1 is SGHNT and CDR2 is YENEEA. In DNA form, the CDR3 reads TGTGCCAGCAGCTCCCGGGACACCCCCACCGGGGAGCTGTTTTTT. It translates to CASSSRDTPTGELFF.

This chain joins TRBV6-1 and TRBJ2-1, with TRBD2 matching over 11 bases. The CDR3 covers 16 residues. The J segment lost 4 bases and the V segment lost 0 bases, leaving 2 bases of the junction unmatched. Per germline, CDR1 MNHNS and CDR2 SASEGT. The CDR3: CASSEAGLAAYNEQFF. CDR3 sequence (DNA): TGTGCCAGCAGTGAAGCGGGACTAGCGGCTTACAATGAGCAGTTCTTC.